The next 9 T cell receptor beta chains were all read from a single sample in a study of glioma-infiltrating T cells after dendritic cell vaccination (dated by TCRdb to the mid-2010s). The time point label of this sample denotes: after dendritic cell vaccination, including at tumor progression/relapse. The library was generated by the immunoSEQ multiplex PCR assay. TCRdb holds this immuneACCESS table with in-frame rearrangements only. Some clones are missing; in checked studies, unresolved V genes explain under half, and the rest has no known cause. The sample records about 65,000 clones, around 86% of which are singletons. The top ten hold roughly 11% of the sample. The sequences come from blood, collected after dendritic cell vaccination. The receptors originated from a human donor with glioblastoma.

This chain's CDR3 is CASSLSRDSLYGYTF. The CDR3 DNA reads TGTGCCAGCAGCTTGTCCCGGGACAGTTTGTATGGCTACACCTTC. The chain couples TRBV7-7 to TRBJ1-2, with 7 bases identical to TRBD1. The CDR3 is 15 amino acids. V was clipped by 3 bases and J by 5 bases; unmatched bases: 9. Per the germline V gene, CDR1 is SSHAT and CDR2 is FNYEAQ (reference sequence).

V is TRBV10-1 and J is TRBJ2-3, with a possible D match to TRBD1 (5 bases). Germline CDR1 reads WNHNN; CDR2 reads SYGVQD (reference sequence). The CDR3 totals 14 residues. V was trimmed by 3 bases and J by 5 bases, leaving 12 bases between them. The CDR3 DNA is TGCGCCAGCAGTGATCGAGACAGTATAGATACGCAGTATTTT. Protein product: CASSDRDSIDTQYF.

In nucleotides, the CDR3 is TGTGCCAGCAGCTTAGGGTTTGCGGGCCCAGAAGAGACCCAGTACTTC. This gives the protein CASSLGFAGPEETQYF. V and J are TRBV7-2 and TRBJ2-5; a weak D match, TRBD2 (5 bases). Germline V gene sequence: CDR1 SGHTA, CDR2 FQGNSA. This CDR3 contains 16 residues. V lost 1 base to trimming and J lost 3 bases, with 15 bases between them.

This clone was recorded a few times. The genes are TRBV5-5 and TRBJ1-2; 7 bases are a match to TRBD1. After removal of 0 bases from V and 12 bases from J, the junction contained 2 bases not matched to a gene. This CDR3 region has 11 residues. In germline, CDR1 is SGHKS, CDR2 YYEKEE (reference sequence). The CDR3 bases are TGTGCCAGCAGCTTGGATGGGACAGACACCTTC. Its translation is CASSLDGTDTF.

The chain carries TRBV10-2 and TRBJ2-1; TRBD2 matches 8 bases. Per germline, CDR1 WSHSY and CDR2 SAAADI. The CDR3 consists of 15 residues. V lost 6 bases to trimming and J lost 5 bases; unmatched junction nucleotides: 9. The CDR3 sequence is CASRDGGAGDNEQFF. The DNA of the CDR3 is TGCGCCAGCAGGGACGGGGGGGCCGGAGACAATGAGCAGTTCTTC.

Here the CDR3 DNA reads TGCGCCAGCAGAGATAGTAACTATGGCTACACCTTC. Protein sequence: CASRDSNYGYTF. V is TRBV10-1 and J is TRBJ1-2; D is undetermined. Trimming removed 6 bases at V and 1 base at J, with 6 bases between. Germline loops: CDR1 WNHNN, CDR2 SYGVQD (reference sequence). The CDR3 extends over 12 amino acids.

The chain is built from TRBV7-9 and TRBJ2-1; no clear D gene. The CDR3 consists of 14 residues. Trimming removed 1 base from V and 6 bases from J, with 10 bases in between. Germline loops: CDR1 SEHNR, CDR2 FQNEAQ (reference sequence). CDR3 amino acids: CASSLEAQVNEQFF. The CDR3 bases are TGTGCCAGCAGCTTAGAAGCGCAAGTCAATGAGCAGTTCTTC.

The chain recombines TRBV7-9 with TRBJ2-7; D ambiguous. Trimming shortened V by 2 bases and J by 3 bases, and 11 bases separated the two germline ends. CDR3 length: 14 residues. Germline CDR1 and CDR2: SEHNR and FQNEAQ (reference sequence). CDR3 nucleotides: TGTGCCAGCAGCTTAAGTGAGTCCCACTACGAGCAGTACTTC. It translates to CASSLSESHYEQYF.

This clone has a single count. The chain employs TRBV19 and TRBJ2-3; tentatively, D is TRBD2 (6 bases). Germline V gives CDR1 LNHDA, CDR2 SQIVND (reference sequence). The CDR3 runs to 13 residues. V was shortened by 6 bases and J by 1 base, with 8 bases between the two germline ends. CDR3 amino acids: CASSPGGTDTQYF. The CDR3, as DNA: TGTGCCAGTAGCCCGGGAGGCACAGATACGCAGTATTTT.